The 17 T cell receptor beta chains below were found in one sample sequenced in a study of CD8 T cells in Susac syndrome. RNA amounts of roughly 0.45 to 1 ug underwent reverse transcription with random hexamers. MiXCR was run by TCRdb on the immunoSEQ multiplex PCR reads, yielding one entry per CDR3 protein. The table records approximately 150,000 distinct CDR3 sequences, 90% to 96% of them present only once. Input material: CD4+ T cells from PBMCs. The receptors stem from a human donor with Susac syndrome.

This clonotype was counted once. The chain recombines TRBV23-1 with TRBJ2-4, with D unclear. TRBV23-1 is an ORF, with its function uncertain. This CDR3 spans 11 amino acids. V shed 10 bases and J shed 2 bases, with 6 bases lying between them. CDR3 sequence: CATCTKNIQYF. DNA of the CDR3: TGCGCCACCTGTACCAAAAACATTCAGTACTTC.

The chain has TRBV9 and TRBJ2-2; perhaps TRBD2 as D (6 bases). CDR3 size: 16 residues. Germline lookup yields CDR1 SGDLS and CDR2 YYNGEE. V lost 4 bases and J 5 bases, leaving 18 bases between the germline ends. Here the CDR3 DNA reads TGTGCCAGCAGCCCAGGGAGACGAGGAGGGACCGGGGAGCTGTTTTTT. This encodes CASSPGRRGGTGELFF.

The chain is built from TRBV11-2 and TRBJ2-5; 7 positions agree with TRBD2. The CDR3 spans 14 residues. Germline V lookup: CDR1 SGHAT, CDR2 FQNNGV. V was clipped by 5 bases and J by 4 bases; unmatched bases: 7. The CDR3: CASSPCGGRETQYF. CDR3 nucleotides: TGTGCCAGCAGCCCTTGCGGGGGAAGAGAGACCCAGTACTTC.

V gene TRBV29-1 combines with J gene TRBJ2-3, with D uncertain. The V end was cut by 6 bases, the J end by 2 bases, with 6 bases between. CDR1 SQVTM and CDR2 ANQGSEA come from the germline V gene. This CDR3 has 11 residues. As DNA, the CDR3 is TGCAGCGTGACAATCACAGATACGCAGTATTTT. This encodes CSVTITDTQYF.

The chain couples TRBV3-1 to TRBJ2-7; 8 nucleotides match TRBD2. V was pared by 5 bases and J by 4 bases, with 10 bases of the junction left unmatched. The CDR3 is 15 amino acids. Germline V gene lookup returns CDR1 LGHDT and CDR2 YNNKEL (reference sequence). CDR3 in amino acids: CASSYGTRKGYEQYF. In DNA, the CDR3 is TGTGCCAGCAGCTATGGGACTAGAAAGGGGTACGAGCAGTACTTC.

The chain is built from TRBV11-2 and TRBJ2-5; TRBD1 might be the D (5 bases). Between the trimmed V and J ends, which lost 7 bases and 0 bases, there was a span of 12 bases. The CDR3 has 14 residues. Germline lookup yields CDR1 SGHAT and CDR2 FQNNGV. The CDR3 DNA is TGTGCCAGCACAGTCAGGGCCCACCAAGAGACCCAGTACTTC. Translating gives CASTVRAHQETQYF.

J is TRBJ1-2 and V is TRBV3-1; D is unclear. Per the germline V gene, CDR1 is LGHDT and CDR2 is YNNKEL (reference sequence). The CDR3 totals 12 residues. V was pared by 4 bases and J by 13 bases, with 16 bases between. CDR3 in DNA: TGTGCCAGCAGCCGTAGGCAGGCCTTAACCACCTTC. Protein sequence: CASSRRQALTTF.

This clonotype was seen only once. The V gene is TRBV7-9, the J gene TRBJ2-7; D is possibly TRBD1 or TRBD2 (6 bases each). Germline values: CDR1 SEHNR, CDR2 FQNEAQ (reference sequence). With 2 bases removed from V and 8 bases from J, the gap between germline ends came to 16 bases. The CDR3 contains 14 residues. CDR3 residues: CASSLPAGGEQQYF. The CDR3 DNA follows: TGTGCCAGCAGCTTACCCGCCGGGGGCGAGCAGCAGTACTTC.

The rearrangement uses TRBV6-6 and TRBJ2-7; 9 positions match TRBD2. The CDR3 consists of 16 residues. V lost 0 bases to trimming and J lost 4 bases; unmatched junction nucleotides: 7. The germline V gene encodes CDR1 MNHNY and CDR2 SVGAGI (reference sequence). The CDR3 sequence: CASSYSVVAGAYEQYF. CDR3 sequence (DNA): TGTGCCAGCAGTTACTCTGTGGTAGCGGGGGCTTACGAGCAGTACTTC.

The V and J genes are TRBV6-1 and TRBJ2-1, with 16 bases lining up with TRBD2. Trimming at V came to 0 bases and at J to 9 bases, leaving 5 bases not matched to a gene. This CDR3 has 17 amino acids. Germline values: CDR1 MNHNS, CDR2 SASEGT. CDR3 region: CASSEAGLAGGRIEQFF. CDR3 nucleotide sequence: TGTGCCAGCAGTGAAGCGGGACTAGCGGGAGGGCGAATTGAGCAGTTCTTC.

CDR3 DNA: TGTGCCAGCTCGTCACCGAACACTGAAGCTTTCTTT. Protein product: CASSSPNTEAFF. The rearrangement joins TRBV7-9 to TRBJ1-1; unclear D gene. The CDR3 runs to 12 residues. CDR1 and CDR2 from the germline V gene are SEHNR and FQNEAQ (reference sequence). Trimming took off 8 bases at V and 1 base at J, with 8 bases between the two ends.

The J gene is TRBJ1-1, the V gene TRBV3-1, with a weak D call TRBD1 (6 bases). Germline CDR1 LGHDT, CDR2 YNNKEL (reference sequence). The CDR3 is made up of 12 amino acids. Trimming stripped 3 bases from V and 11 bases from J, with 13 bases between. CDR3 nucleotide sequence: TGTGCCAGCAGCCAGGGGGCCGGCGAGGCTTTCTTT. It specifies CASSQGAGEAFF.

The chain uses TRBV6-4 and TRBJ1-1; unclear D gene. Germline assignment: CDR1 MRHNA and CDR2 SNTAGT. Trimming pared 7 bases from V and 1 base from J, leaving 7 bases between. This CDR3 region has 12 residues. The CDR3 DNA sequence: TGTGCCAGCACTCGGGGGAACACTGAAGCTTTCTTT. Residues: CASTRGNTEAFF.

This chain joins TRBV28 and TRBJ1-2; D not certain. There are 11 residues in the CDR3. The V end lost 0 bases, the J end lost 8 bases, and 4 bases lay between the germline ends. CDR1 and CDR2 from the germline V gene are MDHEN and SYDVKM. CDR3 sequence: CASSLWGGYTF. The CDR3 DNA follows: TGTGCCAGCAGTTTATGGGGCGGCTACACCTTC.

The chain uses TRBV20-1 and TRBJ2-5; 13 bases agree with TRBD2. This CDR3 is 14 amino acids long. V shed 6 bases and J 2 bases; nucleotides not matched to a gene: 3. Per the germline V gene, CDR1 is DFQATT and CDR2 is SNEGSKA (reference sequence). In nucleotides, the CDR3 is TGCAGTGCCCCGGGACTAGCGGGGCAAGAGACCCAGTACTTC. Translation: CSAPGLAGQETQYF.

The rearrangement links TRBV29-1 to TRBJ2-1; D may be TRBD2 (6 bases). Trimming removed 0 bases from V and 5 bases from J, with 23 bases in between. This CDR3 comprises 18 residues. Germline lookup yields CDR1 SQVTM and CDR2 ANQGSEA. The CDR3 DNA follows: TGCAGCGTTGAAGATCTTTGGGGCGGGAAACATGTAAACAATGAGCAGTTCTTC. This translates into CSVEDLWGGKHVNNEQFF.

The chain couples TRBV9 to TRBJ2-1, with 7 bases matching TRBD2. Germline V gives CDR1 SGDLS, CDR2 YYNGEE. V trimming: 4 bases; J trimming: 3 bases; junction bases outside the gene matches: 7. CDR3 length: 15 amino acids. This chain's CDR3 is CASSPRLADYNEQFF. DNA of the CDR3: TGTGCCAGCAGCCCGAGACTAGCAGACTACAATGAGCAGTTCTTC.